This record looks at one T cell receptor (beta chain) sequence and its context. The target antigen is unknown. High-throughput TCR beta sequencing covered peripheral CD8+ and CD4+ T cells. The multiple sclerosis controls consisted of treatment-naive patients with relapsing-remitting disease, either stable or active. This sample is drawn from a study of CD8 T cells in Susac syndrome. Study results and limitations: In its TCR sequencing and HLA analysis, the study acknowledged that the number of individuals was relatively small.

CDR1 MNHEY and CDR2 SMNVEV come from the germline V gene (reference sequence). Trimming stripped 0 bases from V and 0 bases from J, with 2 bases between. The CDR3 consists of 13 residues. After extraction with the RNeasy kit, roughly 0.45 to 1 ug of the RNA was reverse transcribed using random hexamers. With immunoSEQ multiplex PCR, TCR beta CDR3 was amplified across 54 Vbeta and 13 Jbeta. TCRdb passed the immunoSEQ multiplex PCR reads through MiXCR, listing each CDR3 protein once. Of about 300,000 distinct CDR3 sequences listed, around 85% are singletons. This TCR was sampled from a human donor with multiple sclerosis. Specimen: CD8+ T cells from PBMCs. The chain has TRBV27 and TRBJ1-2; D unresolved. The CDR3 sequence is CASSLSTNYGYTF. The CDR3 nucleotides are TGTGCCAGCAGTTTATCCACTAACTATGGCTACACCTTC.